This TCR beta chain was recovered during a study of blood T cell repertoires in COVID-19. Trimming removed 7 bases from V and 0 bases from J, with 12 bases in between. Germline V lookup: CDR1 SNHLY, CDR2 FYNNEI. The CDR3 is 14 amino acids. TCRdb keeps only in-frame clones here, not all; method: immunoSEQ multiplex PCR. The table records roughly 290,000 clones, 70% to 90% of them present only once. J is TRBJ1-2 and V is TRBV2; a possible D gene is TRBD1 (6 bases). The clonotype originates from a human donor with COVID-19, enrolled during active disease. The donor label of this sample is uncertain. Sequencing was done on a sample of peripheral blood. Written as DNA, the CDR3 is TGTGCCAGCACCCTGGACAGTGCTAACTATGGCTACACCTTC. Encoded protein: CASTLDSANYGYTF.